Below are 31 T cell receptor beta chains sequenced from a single sample in a study of shared clonotypes between healthy human individuals. Measured with immunoSEQ multiplex PCR; TCRdb has only the in-frame clones, and not every one. The sample records about 2.1 million clones, approximately 92% being singletons. CD45RO-negative, CCR7-positively selected cells formed the naive CD8 fraction, excluding terminally differentiated effector memory CD45RA+ cells. The sample taken for sequencing was naive CD8+ T cells from PBMCs. All receptors come from a young man in good health. Some clones in this sample may be carry-over from other donors' samples.

J is TRBJ2-1 and V is TRBV19; D might be TRBD1 (5 bases). The ends were cut back, 4 bases at V and 3 bases at J, with 19 bases in the middle. This CDR3 is built from 17 residues. Germline V CDR1 and CDR2: LNHDA, SQIVND (reference sequence). CDR3 region: CASSTSRAGPDYNEQFF. The CDR3 DNA reads TGTGCCAGTAGTACCTCCCGAGCAGGGCCAGACTACAATGAGCAGTTCTTC.

The chain couples TRBV7-8 to TRBJ2-2; D call uncertain. From germline, CDR1 is SGHVS and CDR2 FQNEAQ. The CDR3 runs to 15 residues. V was pared by 8 bases and J by 4 bases, with 17 bases between. CDR3 bases: TGTGCCAGCGGAGTACCTTGGGCTGGCACCGGGGAGCTGTTTTTT. It specifies CASGVPWAGTGELFF. The full variable domain, in which reference TRBV7-8 and TRBJ2-2 provide the parts outside the CDR3, is GAGVSQSPRYKVAKRGQDVALRCDPISGHVSLFWYQQALGQGPEFLTYFQNEAQLDKSGLPSDRFFAERPEGSVSTLKIQRTQQEDSAVYLCASGVPWAGTGELFFGEGSRLTVL.

The J gene is TRBJ2-2, the V gene TRBV6-1; possibly TRBD1 or TRBD2 for D (5 bases each). Germline V gene sequence: CDR1 MNHNS, CDR2 SASEGT. There are 15 residues in the CDR3. Deletions cut 6 bases from V and 6 bases from J, with 17 bases between. The CDR3 sequence: CASRHSGTLAGELFF. Here the CDR3 DNA reads TGTGCCAGCAGGCACTCCGGGACCCTCGCCGGGGAGCTGTTTTTT.

The chain has TRBV7-9 and TRBJ2-5; 7 nucleotides match TRBD1. Germline CDR1 SEHNR, CDR2 FQNEAQ (reference sequence). V dropped 5 bases and J dropped 7; count of bases not matched to a gene: 1. There are 11 residues in the CDR3. This CDR3 is CASSRQGTQYF. The CDR3 DNA reads TGTGCCAGCAGCCGACAGGGGACCCAGTACTTC.

J is TRBJ2-7 and V is TRBV28, with D unresolved. With 0 bases removed from V and 3 bases from J, the gap between germline ends came to 12 bases. Germline values: CDR1 MDHEN, CDR2 SYDVKM. The CDR3 loop spans 15 amino acids. This CDR3 reads CASSLWAENFYEQYF. CDR3 nucleotide sequence: TGTGCCAGCAGTTTATGGGCAGAAAACTTCTACGAGCAGTACTTC.

Comments on this clone: Different DNA sequences within this sample yield the same CDR3. The chain is built from TRBV19 and TRBJ2-2; either TRBD1 or TRBD2 may supply D (5 bases each). CDR3 length: 14 amino acids. The V gene's germline CDR1 is LNHDA and CDR2 SQIVND (reference sequence). Trimming stripped 3 bases from V and 1 base from J, with 6 bases between. CDR3 region: CASSIGGNTGELFF. The CDR3 DNA follows: TGTGCCAGTAGTATTGGGGGGAACACCGGGGAGCTGTTTTTT.

The chain is built from TRBV7-8 and TRBJ2-3; a weak D match, TRBD1 (5 bases). The V gene's germline CDR1 is SGHVS and CDR2 FQNEAQ. Trimming took 3 bases from V and 3 from J, leaving 16 bases between them. This CDR3 region has 16 residues. The CDR3 here is CASSFGRVGETDTQYF. The CDR3 coding sequence is TGTGCCAGCAGCTTTGGCAGGGTCGGTGAGACAGATACGCAGTATTTT. The entire variable domain, with the rest obtained from reference TRBV7-8 and TRBJ2-3, is as follows: GAGVSQSPRYKVAKRGQDVALRCDPISGHVSLFWYQQALGQGPEFLTYFQNEAQLDKSGLPSDRFFAERPEGSVSTLKIQRTQQEDSAVYLCASSFGRVGETDTQYFGPGTRLTVL.

The chain uses TRBV7-8 and TRBJ2-7; TRBD2 might be the D (6 bases). The CDR3 loop spans 15 amino acids. V was pared by 1 base and J by 6 bases, with 16 bases between. Germline lookup yields CDR1 SGHVS and CDR2 FQNEAQ. The CDR3 nucleotides are TGTGCCAGCAGCTTAGAGGGCGGGATAATCGGCGAGCAGTACTTC. This sequence encodes CASSLEGGIIGEQYF.

This clone was detected only once. The chain links TRBV27 to TRBJ2-5; 9 nucleotides agree with TRBD1. CDR1 and CDR2 from the germline V gene are MNHEY and SMNVEV (reference sequence). CDR3 length: 15 amino acids. Losses at the gene ends were 5 bases for V and 5 bases for J; bases not matched to a gene: 9. The chain's CDR3 is CASSPGQGLLETQYF. CDR3 nucleotides: TGTGCCAGCAGTCCCGGACAGGGGCTTCTCGAGACCCAGTACTTC.

The V gene is TRBV7-8, the J gene TRBJ1-2, with D possibly TRBD1 on 6 matching bases. CDR3 length: 15 residues. Germline values: CDR1 SGHVS, CDR2 FQNEAQ. Between the trimmed V and J ends, which lost 1 base and 8 bases, there was a span of 17 bases. CDR3 nucleotides: TGTGCCAGCAGCTTAGGGGCGGGTTCAGGGGAAGGCTACACCTTC. Its translation: CASSLGAGSGEGYTF.

The chain uses TRBV29-1 and TRBJ2-1; tentative D call: TRBD2 (6 bases). The V gene's germline CDR1 is SQVTM and CDR2 ANQGSEA. V was cut by 6 bases and J by 0 bases, with 21 bases left in between. The CDR3 loop spans 17 amino acids. The CDR3, as DNA: TGCAGCGTAATGCGGGACCCAGGATCAAGCTCCTACAATGAGCAGTTCTTC. Translated, it gives CSVMRDPGSSSYNEQFF.

The V and J genes are TRBV7-9 and TRBJ2-5, with D maybe TRBD2 (6 bases). Trimming stripped 4 bases from V and 0 bases from J, with 9 bases between. Germline V CDR1 and CDR2: SEHNR, FQNEAQ (reference sequence). CDR3 length equals 14 residues. The CDR3 bases are TGTGCCAGCAGCTCAGGGACTTACCAAGAGACCCAGTACTTC. The encoded protein is CASSSGTYQETQYF.

This chain uses TRBV27 with TRBJ1-1; 10 nucleotides match TRBD1. The CDR3 runs to 15 residues. The J segment lost 11 bases and the V segment lost 7 bases, leaving 16 bases of the junction unmatched. Germline-derived CDR1 and CDR2 are MNHEY and SMNVEV (reference sequence). Here the CDR3 DNA reads TGTGCCAGCAATATAATACCGTCCGGGACAGGGGAGGCTTTCTTT. Protein: CASNIIPSGTGEAFF.

This chain connects TRBV5-6 to TRBJ1-5; the D gene is possibly TRBD1 (6 bases). The CDR3 spans 15 residues. The V gene lost 1 base and the J gene lost 5 bases, with 13 bases spanning the gap. CDR1 and CDR2 (germline): SGHDT, YYEEEE. The CDR3 loop reads CASSLFRQGYQPQHF. CDR3 DNA: TGTGCCAGCAGCTTGTTCAGGCAGGGGTATCAGCCCCAGCATTTT. Complete variable domain (other parts from reference TRBV5-6 and TRBJ1-5): DAGVTQSPTHLIKTRGQQVTLRCSPKSGHDTVSWYQQALGQGPQFIFQYYEEEERQRGNFPDRFSGHQFPNYSSELNVNALLLGDSALYLCASSLFRQGYQPQHFGDGTRLSIL.

The chain links TRBV19 to TRBJ1-5; TRBD1 agrees at 7 bases. Trimming removed 7 bases from V and 0 bases from J; junction bases left unmatched: 6. The CDR3 extends over 15 amino acids. CDR1 and CDR2 from the germline V gene are LNHDA and SQIVND (reference sequence). CDR3 nucleotides: TGTGCCAGTAAGCAGGACAGGTATAGCAATCAGCCCCAGCATTTT. Translating it yields CASKQDRYSNQPQHF.

The chain carries TRBV2 and TRBJ1-5, with TRBD1 matching over 7 bases. CDR1 SNHLY and CDR2 FYNNEI come from the germline V gene. The CDR3 runs to 17 residues. The ends lost 2 bases at V and 2 bases at J; junction bases unmatched: 9. CDR3 amino acids: CASSELAVTGGNQPQHF. The CDR3 DNA reads as TGTGCCAGCAGTGAATTAGCGGTAACAGGGGGCAATCAGCCCCAGCATTTT.

This clone was observed once. The genes are TRBV9 and TRBJ2-7; D is possibly TRBD2 (6 bases). The V end lost 4 bases, the J end lost 5 bases, and 19 bases lay between the germline ends. Germline V gene sequence: CDR1 SGDLS, CDR2 YYNGEE. The CDR3 extends over 15 amino acids. Written as DNA, the CDR3 is TGTGCCAGCAGCCTCGGGGGTAGTTCGAGTGACGAGCAGTACTTC. It encodes CASSLGGSSSDEQYF.

V is TRBV16 and J is TRBJ2-7; D is possibly TRBD2 (5 bases). This CDR3 has 14 residues. Trimming took 2 bases from V and 6 from J, leaving 14 bases between them. CDR1 KGHSY and CDR2 FQNENV come from the germline V gene. CDR3 sequence reads: CASSQSHTGIEQYF. The CDR3 DNA reads as TGTGCCAGCAGCCAAAGTCATACCGGGATCGAGCAGTACTTC.

The rearrangement links TRBV15 to TRBJ1-2, with 7 bases lining up with TRBD1. The V gene end was trimmed by 3 bases and the J gene end by 4 bases; junction bases not matched to a gene: 5. The CDR3 is made up of 14 amino acids. In germline, CDR1 is LNHNV, CDR2 YYDKDF (reference sequence). CDR3 in DNA: TGTGCCACCAGCAGCGGACAGGAGGGCTATGGCTACACCTTC. Protein product: CATSSGQEGYGYTF. The full variable domain, in which reference TRBV15 and TRBJ1-2 provide the parts outside the CDR3, is DAMVIQNPRYQVTQFGKPVTLSCSQTLNHNVMYWYQQKSSQAPKLLFHYYDKDFNNEADTPDNFQSRRPNTSFCFLDIRSPGLGDTAMYLCATSSGQEGYGYTFGSGTRLTVV.

This clone was seen a few times. The chain uses TRBV19 and TRBJ1-2; D is uncertain. V lost 8 bases, J lost 2 bases, and 6 bases lay in between. Germline-derived CDR1 and CDR2 are LNHDA and SQIVND (reference sequence). CDR3 size: 11 residues. The CDR3 DNA reads TGTGCCAGTGCCTACAACTATGGCTACACCTTC. Translating it yields CASAYNYGYTF.

CDR3 nucleotide sequence: TGTGCCAGCAGCCAAAATCTGAGGGGGGAGCAGTACTTC. Translated, it gives CASSQNLRGEQYF. V and J are TRBV4-2 and TRBJ2-7, with D possibly matching TRBD1 (6 bases). The CDR3 covers 13 residues. Germline-derived CDR1 and CDR2 are LGHNA and YNFKEQ. V lost 2 bases and J 7 bases, leaving 12 bases between the germline ends.

In regard to this clone: Distinct nucleotide sequences in the sample also encode this CDR3. The chain has TRBV19 and TRBJ1-1, with D unresolved. CDR3 size: 12 residues. Between the trimmed V and J ends, which lost 2 bases and 4 bases, there was a span of 5 bases. Germline CDR1 is LNHDA and CDR2 is SQIVND (reference sequence). The CDR3 loop is CASSIQGTEAFF. The CDR3 region has the DNA TGTGCCAGTAGTATACAAGGCACTGAAGCTTTCTTT.

The gene calls are TRBV28 and TRBJ2-1, with D tentatively TRBD1 (5 bases). Germline-derived CDR1 and CDR2 are MDHEN and SYDVKM. The CDR3 contains 15 residues. V was clipped by 8 bases and J by 0 bases, with 14 bases between them. The CDR3 loop reads CASLMGPSSYNEQFF. The CDR3 DNA follows: TGTGCCAGCTTAATGGGGCCGAGCTCCTACAATGAGCAGTTCTTC.

The chain couples TRBV7-6 to TRBJ2-5, with D perhaps TRBD2 (6 bases). From germline, CDR1 is SGHVS and CDR2 FNYEAQ. This CDR3 is built from 15 residues. The germline V and J ends were trimmed by 5 bases and 5 bases, with 18 bases remaining between them. CDR3 protein: CASSPSRLALETQYF. CDR3 DNA: TGTGCCAGCAGCCCCTCACGGCTAGCGCTCGAGACCCAGTACTTC.

The rearrangement joins TRBV28 to TRBJ1-4; 11 positions agree with TRBD1. The germline V gene has CDR1 MDHEN and CDR2 SYDVKM. The CDR3 has 19 amino acids. V lost 4 bases and J lost 0; bases outside the gene matches: 10. The DNA of the CDR3 is TGTGCCAGCAGTTCACCGGGACAGGGGGTATATGCAACTAATGAAAAACTGTTTTTT. Protein product: CASSSPGQGVYATNEKLFF.

This rearrangement joins TRBV4-1 to TRBJ1-3; TRBD1 is a possible D gene (5 bases). The CDR3 totals 16 residues. In germline, CDR1 is MGHRA, CDR2 YSYEKL. V was shortened by 1 base and J by 3 bases, with 13 bases between the two germline ends. This CDR3 is CASSQVYGRDGNTIYF. The CDR3 coding sequence is TGCGCCAGCAGCCAAGTGTACGGCAGGGATGGAAACACCATATATTTT.

The gene calls are TRBV9 and TRBJ2-2; D is undetermined. Trimming cost V 3 bases and J 6 bases, with 6 bases left between them. This CDR3 has 12 amino acids. Germline V gene data show CDR1 as SGDLS and CDR2 as YYNGEE. The CDR3: CASSDGSGELFF. Here the CDR3 DNA reads TGTGCCAGCAGCGATGGGTCCGGGGAGCTGTTTTTT.

This chain joins TRBV11-2 and TRBJ1-1; a weak D match, TRBD1 (6 bases). This CDR3 has 16 amino acids. V lost 5 bases to trimming and J lost 6 bases, with 22 bases between them. Germline V gene lookup returns CDR1 SGHAT and CDR2 FQNNGV. The CDR3 region has the DNA TGTGCCAGCAGCCCGGTCCCAGGGGTGGGGGTTCCTGAAGCTTTCTTT. Translating gives CASSPVPGVGVPEAFF.

The rearrangement uses TRBV28 and TRBJ1-1, with a weak D call TRBD1 (5 bases). The CDR3 extends over 15 amino acids. Germline assignment: CDR1 MDHEN and CDR2 SYDVKM. With 3 bases removed from V and 5 bases from J, the gap between germline ends came to 16 bases. CDR3 region: CASSFPPQGQTEAFF. CDR3 DNA sequence: TGTGCCAGCAGTTTTCCTCCGCAGGGCCAAACTGAAGCTTTCTTT.

With respect to this clone: Other DNA sequences within the sample encode an identical CDR3. The genes are TRBV15 and TRBJ2-2, with D uncertain. Germline V gives CDR1 LNHNV, CDR2 YYDKDF (reference sequence). The CDR3 contains 14 residues. Trimming cost V 0 bases and J 3 bases, with 5 bases left between them. The CDR3 coding sequence is TGTGCCACCAGCAGAGAGTACGACACCGGGGAGCTGTTTTTT. It yields the protein CATSREYDTGELFF.

The chain combines TRBV11-1 with TRBJ2-7; 8 bases are shared with TRBD2. Trimming took 5 bases from V and 3 from J; bases not matched to a gene: 12. The CDR3 covers 16 residues. The germline CDR1 and CDR2 sequences are SGHAT and FQDESV (reference sequence). The CDR3 nucleotides are TGTGCCAGCAGCCGCATTCCGAGCGGGAGTTTCTACGAGCAGTACTTC. As protein: CASSRIPSGSFYEQYF.